A selection of T cell receptor beta chains follows, all from one sample in a study of response to subunit inactivated influenza vaccine. Using its own MiXCR run on the RT-PCR reads, TCRdb lists one record per CDR3 protein. The sample has roughly 180,000 distinct CDR3 sequences, nearly 9.5% seen once. Source: non-naive T cells sorted from PBMCs, taken on the day of vaccination. These receptors came from a man aged 45-60 years who received an inactivated influenza vaccine. Both conserved end residues are part of each CDR3. D genes are given only for firm matches. Expanded clones get a size class; other rows say once, few or many, or leave the size out.

>NA|TRBD1|TRBV20-1|TRBJ2-5
TGCAGTGCTAGACCCAACCGGGACAGGGCTCAAGAGACCCAGTACTTC
CSARPNRDRAQETQYF
>NA|TRBD2|TRBV11-2|TRBJ2-3
TGTGCCAGCAGCTCGAAGACTAGCGGGAGGCCAGATACGCAGTATTTT
CASSSKTSGRPDTQYF
>many|NA|TRBV7-2|TRBJ2-4
TGTGCCAGCAGCCAGACAGGGAGGAAGTACATTCAGTACTTC
CASSQTGRKYIQYF
>NA|NA|TRBV5-1|TRBJ2-2
TGCGCCAGCAGCTTTGGGCTAGCGTCGAGGGGGACCGGGGAGCTGTTTTTT
CASSFGLASRGTGELFF
>many|TRBD1|TRBV20-1|TRBJ2-1
TGCAGTGGACAGGGCCGCTACAATGAGCAGTTCTTC
CSGQGRYNEQFF
>many|TRBD2|TRBV20-1|TRBJ2-1
TGCAGTGCTAGGAGACAGGGACTAGCGGGAATTGGGCAGTTCTTC
CSARRQGLAGIGQFF
>NA|TRBD2|TRBV7-3|TRBJ2-2
TGTGCCAGCAGCCTGAATAGCGGGAGGGTCCGCGGGGAGCTGTTTTTT
CASSLNSGRVRGELFF
>few|NA|TRBV4-2|TRBJ1-6
TGTGCCAGCAGCCAAGAACTAACCCTCCACTTT
CASSQELTLHF
>NA|NA|TRBV5-8|TRBJ2-5
TGTGCCAGCAGCTTGACACAGCACCAAGAGACCCAGTACTTC
CASSLTQHQETQYF
>many|TRBD2|TRBV10-3|TRBJ2-2
TGTGCCATCAGTGAGACCGGACTAGCGGGTGGCGGGGAGCTGTTTTTT
CAISETGLAGGGELFF
>NA|NA|TRBV4-2|TRBJ2-3
TGTGCCAGCAGCCAAGATCAGGGGAGCACAGATACGCAGTATTTT
CASSQDQGSTDTQYF
>NA|TRBD1|TRBV11-2|TRBJ2-7
TGTGCCAGCAGCTTAGGACAGGGGGTCGCCTACGAGCAGTACTTC
CASSLGQGVAYEQYF
>many|TRBD1|TRBV6-2/TRBV6-3|TRBJ2-7
TGTGCCAGCAGTTACACCTCCGGGACAGGGAACCACGAGCAGTACTTC
CASSYTSGTGNHEQYF
>NA|TRBD1|TRBV4-2|TRBJ2-6
TGTGCCAGCAGCCGTGGGGACAGCCTCTCTGGGGCCAACGTCCTGACTTTC
CASSRGDSLSGANVLTF
>many|TRBD2|TRBV5-4|TRBJ2-5
TGTGCCAGCAGCTTAGATAGCGGGGGGGCCGAGACCCAGTACTTC
CASSLDSGGAETQYF
>NA|TRBD2|TRBV6-2/TRBV6-3|TRBJ2-3
TGTGCCAGCAGTTACTCGACTCTAGCGGGATTCACAGATACGCAGTATTTT
CASSYSTLAGFTDTQYF
>many|TRBD2|TRBV6-5|TRBJ2-3
TGTGCCAGCAGTTACTCTTTCAGCGGGGGGCGGACCGATACGCAGTATTTT
CASSYSFSGGRTDTQYF
>few|NA|TRBV7-8|TRBJ2-2
TGTGCCAGCAGCTCCACTACCACCGGGGAGCTGTTTTTT
CASSSTTTGELFF
>NA|TRBD2|TRBV4-2|TRBJ2-7
TGTGCCAGCAGCCAAATAGCGGGGGTCTCCTACGAGCAGTACTTC
CASSQIAGVSYEQYF
>many|NA|TRBV5-1|TRBJ1-1
TGCGCCAGCAGCAAGGACCGGGGCTACACTGAAGCTTTCTTT
CASSKDRGYTEAFF
>NA|TRBD1|TRBV20-1|TRBJ1-2
TGCAGTGCGCGGGACAGCTATGGCTACACCTTC
CSARDSYGYTF
>few|NA|TRBV6-1|TRBJ1-5
TGTGCCAGCAGTACCACCAACCAGCCCCAGCATTTT
CASSTTNQPQHF
>many|NA|TRBV29-1|TRBJ1-2
TGCAGCGTTGGGATGGGGCGAAGCTATGGCTACACCTTC
CSVGMGRSYGYTF
>many|TRBD2|TRBV20-1|TRBJ2-1
TGCAGTGCCTCCCGGGGAGGGCCTAAAAATGAGCAGTTCTTC
CSASRGGPKNEQFF
>NA|NA|TRBV4-2|TRBJ2-5
TGTGCCAGCAGCCAAGATTGGCAAGAGACCCAGTACTTC
CASSQDWQETQYF
>NA|TRBD2|TRBV7-2|TRBJ2-1
TGTGCCAGTAAGACTGATGCGGGAGTGCGAAATGAGCAGTTCTTC
CASKTDAGVRNEQFF
>many|NA|TRBV9|TRBJ2-5
TGTGCCAGCAGCGTAGGAGGGGGGCTTGAGACCCAGTACTTC
CASSVGGGLETQYF
>many|NA|TRBV12-3/TRBV12-4|TRBJ1-5
TGTGCCAGCAGTTTAGGGGTCAGGGGACCGAATCAGCCCCAGCATTTT
CASSLGVRGPNQPQHF
>NA|TRBD1|TRBV11-2|TRBJ2-7
TGTGCCAGCAGCTTGGACAGGGGTTCGAGGGGGGGTGAGCAGTACTTC
CASSLDRGSRGGEQYF
>NA|TRBD2|TRBV28|TRBJ2-7
TGTGCCAGCAGTGGTGGGGGGGACCCCGTCTACGAGCAGTACTTC
CASSGGGDPVYEQYF
>few|NA|TRBV7-8|TRBJ2-1
TGTGCCAGCAGCTTAGCTCCGCCTAGCTCCTACAATGAGCAGTTCTTC
CASSLAPPSSYNEQFF
>many|TRBD2|TRBV6-2/TRBV6-3|TRBJ2-3
TGTGCCAGCAGAACCCGACTAGCGGGGTCCCTCACAGATACGCAGTATTTT
CASRTRLAGSLTDTQYF
>few|TRBD2|TRBV10-3|TRBJ2-1
TGTGCCATCAGTGAGGCCAGGTATCAGCGGGAGGAGTCCTACAATGAGCAGTTCTTC
CAISEARYQREESYNEQFF
>few|NA|TRBV2|TRBJ2-5
TGTGCCAGCAGTGAACGGGGAGATTGGGGAGAGACCCAGTACTTC
CASSERGDWGETQYF
>few|NA|TRBV11-2|TRBJ2-5
TGTGCCAGCAGCTTAGACGGTCCTTCGAGGACCCAGTACTTC
CASSLDGPSRTQYF
>many|TRBD2|TRBV12-3/TRBV12-4|TRBJ2-3
TGTGCCAGCAGTCTCACTAGCGGGGGCGGAGATACGCAGTATTTT
CASSLTSGGGDTQYF
>NA|NA|TRBV6-1|TRBJ1-2
TGTGCCAGCAGTGAAGTTCCAGGGCCCACTAATGGCTACACCTTC
CASSEVPGPTNGYTF
>many|NA|TRBV5-1|TRBJ2-3
TGCGCCAGCAGCTGGTGGGGGCAGGGCGCCCGGACAGATACGCAGTATTTT
CASSWWGQGARTDTQYF
>NA|TRBD1|TRBV5-4|TRBJ1-2
TGTGCCAGCAGCCTGGGACAGGGTCGGTATGGCTACACCTTC
CASSLGQGRYGYTF
>few|NA|TRBV14|TRBJ2-3
TGTGCCAGCAGCCAAGGAGCTGGATGGGGGAATACGCAGTATTTT
CASSQGAGWGNTQYF